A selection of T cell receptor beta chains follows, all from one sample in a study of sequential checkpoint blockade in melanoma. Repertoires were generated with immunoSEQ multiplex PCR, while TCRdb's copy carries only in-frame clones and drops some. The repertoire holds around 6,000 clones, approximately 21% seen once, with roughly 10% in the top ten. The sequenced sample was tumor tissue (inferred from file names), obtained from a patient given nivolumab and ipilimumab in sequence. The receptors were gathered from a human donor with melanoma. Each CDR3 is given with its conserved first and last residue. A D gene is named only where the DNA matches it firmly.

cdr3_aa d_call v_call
CASSSGANTEAFF - TRBV23-1
CASSLTGSSYNEQFF - TRBV5-1
CASSFGQVSNQPQHF TRBD1 TRBV11-3
CASSEVPGTGGEKLFF TRBD1 TRBV10-2
CASSRDSASSGQYF - TRBV19
CASSQTGGSYNEQFF - TRBV5-1
CASSPGGQGEYEQYF TRBD1 TRBV18
CASRGSQGLVNEQFF - TRBV28
CASSVSGTSGYEQYF TRBD2 TRBV9
CASSYSELNTEAFF - TRBV6-8
CASTKGAGLAGYEQYF TRBD2 TRBV6-8
CASSLGPSGRSLAKNIQYF TRBD2 TRBV11-3
CASSQSRGNQPQHF - TRBV16
CASSRQGWEQYF TRBD1 TRBV6-8
CASSSRETGELFF - TRBV7-1
CASSLGGASRQPQHF - TRBV28
CAWNRGLYNEQFF - TRBV30
CASQKREDLFYEQYF TRBD2 TRBV6-8
CASSTTPTGVHEKLFF TRBD1 TRBV19
CASSPNRAGGYTF - TRBV23-1
CASSPSFVAETQYF - TRBV18
CASTGTSVFHEQYF TRBD2 TRBV6-8
CASSLPHYSGTSGRLYEQYF TRBD2 TRBV5-1
CAISLSGNTEAFF - TRBV6-8
CASSPGALGYGYTF - TRBV18
CASSQDRGSFAFF - TRBV23-1
CASSEGTSYVWQFF TRBD2 TRBV10-2
CASSLVGTSGRTRGEQYF TRBD2 TRBV11-3
CASSIDTQGAYGYTF - TRBV19
CASSGSPSGANVLTF - TRBV9
CASSLTSGEASNYGYTF - TRBV6-8
CSVGRSGRAGGDTQYF TRBD2 TRBV29-1
CASSLDMRDTQYF - TRBV7-1
CASSPTSGRSTNEQFF TRBD2 TRBV11-3
CAWSPFPGLSGYGYTF - TRBV30
CASSPARAQETQYF - TRBV18
CASSVAPGLQAKLFF - TRBV9
CASSLGSGSGLFYNEQFF - TRBV7-6
CASSSNYMGSNEQFF - TRBV6-8
CASSLSWLTGELFF - TRBV5-1
CATKEESSYNEQFF - TRBV12-5
CASSPVFSNEQFF - TRBV28
CASSPGQGKDTGELFF TRBD1 TRBV11-3
CASRWGQIYNEQFF TRBD1 TRBV6-8
CASSQQLGSSYNEQFF - TRBV6-7
CASSLGGSGGGDEQFF - TRBV11-3
CASSIGPHSGNTIYF - TRBV19
CASSNPGRASDTQYF TRBD2 TRBV6-8
CASSEMGGQSTDTQYF - TRBV25-1
CASSTRDGEKLFF - TRBV6-8